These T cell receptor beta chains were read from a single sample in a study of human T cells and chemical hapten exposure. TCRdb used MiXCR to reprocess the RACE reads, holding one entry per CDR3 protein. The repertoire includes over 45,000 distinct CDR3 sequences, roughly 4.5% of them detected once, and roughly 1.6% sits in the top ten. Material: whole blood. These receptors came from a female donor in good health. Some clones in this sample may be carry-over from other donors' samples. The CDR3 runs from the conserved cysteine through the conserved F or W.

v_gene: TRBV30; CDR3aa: CAWSISQYEQYF
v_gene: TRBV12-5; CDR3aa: CASGTWGLGAFF
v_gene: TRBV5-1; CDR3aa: CASSLSGTAYNEQFF
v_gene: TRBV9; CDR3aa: CASSEPGASGANVLTF
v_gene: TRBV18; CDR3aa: CASSPSRTAEAFF
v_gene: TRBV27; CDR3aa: CASSPRPGLPRLATDTQYF
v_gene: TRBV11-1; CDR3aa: CASSSSNPGANVLTF
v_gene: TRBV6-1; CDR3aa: CASSEGVGRHEQYF
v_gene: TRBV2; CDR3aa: CASSEGDYTEAFF
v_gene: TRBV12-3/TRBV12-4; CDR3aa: CASSPTGPDTQYF
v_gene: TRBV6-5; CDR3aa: CASSYSILRPEAFF